These 5 T cell receptor beta chains were sequenced from one sample in a study of T cells in women clearing cervical HPV infection. Assay used: immunoSEQ multiplex PCR; TCRdb lists only in-frame clones, some missing. The listing contains roughly 31,000 clones. Sequencing was performed on blood buffy coat. The receptor set was obtained from a woman between 18 and 69 years old with a cervical HPV16 infection that either progressed to CIN3+ or cleared (not recorded which).

In regard to this clone: The CDR3 is cut off 3 residues early in the read; its end comes from the germline J gene. V gene TRBV4-2 combines with J gene TRBJ1-4; D is possibly TRBD1 (5 bases). CDR1 and CDR2 from the germline V gene are LGHNA and YNFKEQ. CDR3 size: 17 residues. This CDR3 reads CASSPYSGLSGANVLFF. The sequenced CDR3 bases are TGTGCCAGCAGCCCTTACTCAGGGCTCTCTGGGGCCAACGTA.

As concerns this clone: Read sequence stops 3 residues before the CDR3 end, and the germline J gene provides the missing end. The V and J genes are TRBV5-1 and TRBJ2-3, with D unclear. V was trimmed by 2 bases and J by 2 bases, leaving 3 bases between them. Germline CDR1 reads SGHRS; CDR2 reads YFSETQ. CDR3 length equals 12 residues. CDR3: CASSLYTDTQYF. The CDR3 DNA, read in part, is TGCGCCAGCAGCTTATACACAGATACG. Full variable domain (remainder filled in from reference TRBV5-1 and TRBJ2-3): KAGVTQTPRYLIKTRGQQVTLSCSPISGHRSVSWYQQTPGQGLQFLFEYFSETQRNKGNFPGRFSGRQFSNSRSEMNVSTLELGDSALYLCASSLYTDTQYFGPGTRLTVL.

Turning to this clone: The read finishes 3 residues shy of the CDR3 end, and the germline J gene is used to complete it. The chain employs TRBV20-1 and TRBJ1-2; no firm D call. There are 12 residues in the CDR3. Germline CDR1 reads DFQATT; CDR2 reads SNEGSKA (reference sequence). CDR3 sequence reads: CSASSWVGGYTF. The DNA read from the CDR3 is TGCAGTGCTAGCAGTTGGGTCGGGGGC.

Partial CDR3 DNA: TGTGCCAGCTCATCCCGGGACAGGGGGCAATACGAG. Protein product: CASSSRDRGQYE. The whole CDR3 protein is CASSSRDRGQYEQYF. The chain has TRBV18 and TRBJ2-7; 12 bases match TRBD1. Sequencing ends 3 residues short of the CDR3 end; the germline J gene provides the rest. The CDR3 contains 15 residues. The germline V gene encodes CDR1 KGHSH and CDR2 LQKENI. Germline trimming cut 5 bases from V and 4 bases from J; bases unmatched to any gene: 6. Based on the CDR3 plus reference TRBV18 and TRBJ2-7, the full variable domain is NAGVMQNPRHLVRRRGQEARLRCSPMKGHSHVYWYRQLPEEGLKFMVYLQKENIIDESGMPKERFSAEFPKEGPSILRIQQVVRGDSAAYFCASSSRDRGQYEQYFGPGTRLTVT.

Details on this clone: The read ends 3 residues shy of where the CDR3 ends; the end is completed using the germline J gene. V gene TRBV20-1 combines with J gene TRBJ2-3, with D possibly TRBD2 on 6 matching bases. The germline V gene encodes CDR1 DFQATT and CDR2 SNEGSKA (reference sequence). The CDR3 covers 16 residues. CDR3 loop: CSARRVKAGLQETQYF. CDR3 bases read: TGCAGTGCTAGAAGGGTAAAAGCGGGTTTACAAGAGACG.